These T cell receptor beta chains were read from a single sample in a study of shared clonotypes between healthy human individuals. This table comes from immunoSEQ multiplex PCR, and its TCRdb copy is limited to in-frame clones, with some not included. The sample includes some 2,000,000 clones, 95% of them seen just once. Input material: naive CD4+ T cells sorted from blood. These receptor sequences come from a man between 18 and 35 years old in good health. CDR3s include the opening cysteine and the closing phenylalanine or tryptophan. Fields, in order: clone size, D gene, J gene, V gene, CDR3 DNA, CDR3 protein. D genes are given only for firm matches. Clone size is stated in some rows and not others, as once, few, many or a class when expanded.

clone_size: .
d_call: TRBD1
j_call: TRBJ2-1
v_call: TRBV2
cdr3_nt: TGTGCCAGCCATTACCGGGACAGCTACAATGAGCAGTTCTTC
cdr3_aa: CASHYRDSYNEQFF

clone_size: .
d_call: TRBD1
j_call: TRBJ2-7
v_call: TRBV5-1
cdr3_nt: TGCGCCAGCAGCGGAGACAGGGGTAATTCCTACGAGCAGTACTTC
cdr3_aa: CASSGDRGNSYEQYF

clone_size: .
d_call: .
j_call: TRBJ1-1
v_call: TRBV27
cdr3_nt: TGTGCCAGCAGTTCTAGGTTGAACACTGAAGCTTTCTTT
cdr3_aa: CASSSRLNTEAFF

clone_size: .
d_call: .
j_call: TRBJ2-7
v_call: TRBV19
cdr3_nt: TGTGCCAGTAGTACCTCCGGGACACTTTCCTACGAGCAGTACTTC
cdr3_aa: CASSTSGTLSYEQYF

clone_size: .
d_call: .
j_call: TRBJ2-2
v_call: TRBV19
cdr3_nt: TGTGCCAGTACCGTGGACGAGAACACCGGGGAGCTGTTTTTT
cdr3_aa: CASTVDENTGELFF

clone_size: once
d_call: .
j_call: TRBJ2-6
v_call: TRBV7-9
cdr3_nt: TGTGCCAGCAGTGTCACGTCTGGGGCCAACGTCCTGACTTTC
cdr3_aa: CASSVTSGANVLTF

clone_size: few
d_call: .
j_call: TRBJ1-5
v_call: TRBV19
cdr3_nt: TGTGCCAGTAGTATCCCAGGGAGTAGCAATCAGCCCCAGCATTTT
cdr3_aa: CASSIPGSSNQPQHF

clone_size: .
d_call: TRBD2
j_call: TRBJ2-3
v_call: TRBV7-9
cdr3_nt: TGTGCCAGCAGCCCGAGACTAGCGGGGGGGACAGATACGCAGTATTTT
cdr3_aa: CASSPRLAGGTDTQYF

clone_size: once
d_call: .
j_call: TRBJ1-3
v_call: TRBV9
cdr3_nt: TGTGCCAGCAGCGTAGAAGGGGGATTTATCTCTGGAAACACCATATATTTT
cdr3_aa: CASSVEGGFISGNTIYF

clone_size: .
d_call: .
j_call: TRBJ2-3
v_call: TRBV6-5
cdr3_nt: TGTGCCAGCAGTCCGGGGGATCTTAGCACAGATACGCAGTATTTT
cdr3_aa: CASSPGDLSTDTQYF

clone_size: .
d_call: .
j_call: TRBJ2-7
v_call: TRBV11-2
cdr3_nt: TGTGCCAGCAGCTTAGATCATGGACAAGCGTACGAGCAGTACTTC
cdr3_aa: CASSLDHGQAYEQYF

clone_size: .
d_call: TRBD1
j_call: TRBJ2-7
v_call: TRBV28
cdr3_nt: TGTGCCAGCAGCTCCCCCCGGGACAGGACGAACTACGAGCAGTACTTC
cdr3_aa: CASSSPRDRTNYEQYF

clone_size: .
d_call: .
j_call: TRBJ2-3
v_call: TRBV5-4
cdr3_nt: TGTGCCAGCAGCGGCATGGATACGCAGTATTTT
cdr3_aa: CASSGMDTQYF

clone_size: once
d_call: TRBD1
j_call: TRBJ2-7
v_call: TRBV10-3
cdr3_nt: TGTGCCATCACCCACGGGACAGGGGGCACCGAGCAGTACTTC
cdr3_aa: CAITHGTGGTEQYF

clone_size: few
d_call: .
j_call: TRBJ2-3
v_call: TRBV5-1
cdr3_nt: TGCGCCAGCGGCCTTGCAGGTAGCGGCCAAGATACGCAGTATTTT
cdr3_aa: CASGLAGSGQDTQYF

clone_size: once
d_call: TRBD2
j_call: TRBJ2-3
v_call: TRBV5-1
cdr3_nt: TGCGCCAGCAGCCACGGGGGGTCCGGCACAGATACGCAGTATTTT
cdr3_aa: CASSHGGSGTDTQYF

clone_size: .
d_call: .
j_call: TRBJ1-1
v_call: TRBV30
cdr3_nt: TGTGCCTGGAATCCAGCCCAGGACACTGAAGCTTTCTTT
cdr3_aa: CAWNPAQDTEAFF

clone_size: .
d_call: .
j_call: TRBJ1-6
v_call: TRBV28
cdr3_nt: TGTGCCAGCAGTCCGCCTAGGACAGTCACCTATAATTCACCCCTCCACTTT
cdr3_aa: CASSPPRTVTYNSPLHF

clone_size: once
d_call: .
j_call: TRBJ1-4
v_call: TRBV25-1
cdr3_nt: TGTGCCAGCAGTGAAGGGGGGATTACTAATGAAAAACTGTTTTTT
cdr3_aa: CASSEGGITNEKLFF

clone_size: .
d_call: .
j_call: TRBJ2-5
v_call: TRBV10-2
cdr3_nt: TGCGCCAGCGCCCGATGGGGGATGCAAGAGACCCAGTACTTC
cdr3_aa: CASARWGMQETQYF

clone_size: .
d_call: .
j_call: TRBJ2-7
v_call: TRBV25-1
cdr3_nt: TGTGCCAGCAGTCAACTAGGGGCGGGTGAGCAGTACTTC
cdr3_aa: CASSQLGAGEQYF

clone_size: .
d_call: .
j_call: TRBJ1-5
v_call: TRBV19
cdr3_nt: TGTGCCAGCCGCCAGAGCGGGTTAGCAAGCAATCAGCCCCAGCATTTT
cdr3_aa: CASRQSGLASNQPQHF

clone_size: once
d_call: .
j_call: TRBJ1-2
v_call: TRBV14
cdr3_nt: TGTGCCAGCAGCCAAGGACTCCCAGCTAACTATGGCTACACCTTC
cdr3_aa: CASSQGLPANYGYTF

clone_size: .
d_call: TRBD1
j_call: TRBJ2-7
v_call: TRBV18
cdr3_nt: TGTGCCAGCTCACGACTATCGGGACAGACCTACGAGCAGTACTTC
cdr3_aa: CASSRLSGQTYEQYF

clone_size: many
d_call: .
j_call: TRBJ1-2
v_call: TRBV6-4
cdr3_nt: TGTGCCAGCAGTGCGGGGTCCTCTGGCTACACCTTC
cdr3_aa: CASSAGSSGYTF

clone_size: .
d_call: .
j_call: TRBJ2-7
v_call: TRBV11-2
cdr3_nt: TGTGCCAGCAGCATAAGACACGAGCAGTACTTC
cdr3_aa: CASSIRHEQYF

clone_size: .
d_call: .
j_call: TRBJ1-1
v_call: TRBV27
cdr3_nt: TGTGCCAGCAGTTTATCTGGGGGGGCGGAAGCTTTCTTT
cdr3_aa: CASSLSGGAEAFF

clone_size: once
d_call: .
j_call: TRBJ2-2
v_call: TRBV6-5
cdr3_nt: TGTGCCAGCAGGCCGGGGAACACCGGGGAGCTGTTTTTT
cdr3_aa: CASRPGNTGELFF

clone_size: .
d_call: .
j_call: TRBJ2-5
v_call: TRBV25-1
cdr3_nt: TGTGCCAGCAGTGAATGGAAAGGAAACCAAGAGACCCAGTACTTC
cdr3_aa: CASSEWKGNQETQYF

clone_size: .
d_call: .
j_call: TRBJ2-4
v_call: TRBV6-5
cdr3_nt: TGTGCCAGCAAATCAGGGTCCATGACCATTCAGTACTTC
cdr3_aa: CASKSGSMTIQYF

clone_size: .
d_call: TRBD1
j_call: TRBJ2-5
v_call: TRBV6-1
cdr3_nt: TGTGCCAGCAGTGTGACAGGGCAAGAGACCCAGTACTTC
cdr3_aa: CASSVTGQETQYF

clone_size: .
d_call: .
j_call: TRBJ2-7
v_call: TRBV18
cdr3_nt: TGTGCCAGCTCACGGCTGGCGGATTCCTACGAGCAGTACTTC
cdr3_aa: CASSRLADSYEQYF

clone_size: .
d_call: .
j_call: TRBJ2-7
v_call: TRBV6-4
cdr3_nt: TGTGCCAGCAGTGAGATTACCACCCTCGAACTCGAGCAGTACTTC
cdr3_aa: CASSEITTLELEQYF

clone_size: .
d_call: TRBD1
j_call: TRBJ2-7
v_call: TRBV11-2
cdr3_nt: TGTGCCAGCAGCTCAACCAGACAGGGGTCCACCCAGTACTTC
cdr3_aa: CASSSTRQGSTQYF

clone_size: .
d_call: TRBD2
j_call: TRBJ2-3
v_call: TRBV5-1
cdr3_nt: TGCGCCAGCTCCCCTACCCTAGCGGGGGGGCCTGGTACGCAGTATTTT
cdr3_aa: CASSPTLAGGPGTQYF

clone_size: .
d_call: .
j_call: TRBJ2-6
v_call: TRBV6-1
cdr3_nt: TGTGCCAGCAGTGGTCTGGGGGCTGGGGCCAACGTCCTGACTTTC
cdr3_aa: CASSGLGAGANVLTF

clone_size: .
d_call: TRBD2
j_call: TRBJ2-7
v_call: TRBV2
cdr3_nt: TGTGCCAGCATCCCGGGACTAGCTCTCTACGAGCAGTACTTC
cdr3_aa: CASIPGLALYEQYF

clone_size: .
d_call: TRBD1
j_call: TRBJ2-7
v_call: TRBV4-1
cdr3_nt: TGCGCCAGCAGCCACGCACCGACAGGGGAGTACGAGCAGTACTTC
cdr3_aa: CASSHAPTGEYEQYF

clone_size: .
d_call: .
j_call: TRBJ1-4
v_call: TRBV28
cdr3_nt: TGTGCCAGCAGTTCGCCAGCTCCGCCAGACGAAAAACTGTTTTTT
cdr3_aa: CASSSPAPPDEKLFF

clone_size: .
d_call: TRBD2
j_call: TRBJ2-1
v_call: TRBV7-2
cdr3_nt: TGTGCCAGCAGCTTAAAACTAGCGGGAGGGCAGCAGTTCTTC
cdr3_aa: CASSLKLAGGQQFF

clone_size: .
d_call: .
j_call: TRBJ1-1
v_call: TRBV4-3
cdr3_nt: TGCGCCAGCAGCCAAGGGACAGCCATGAACACTGAAGCTTTCTTT
cdr3_aa: CASSQGTAMNTEAFF

clone_size: .
d_call: TRBD2
j_call: TRBJ2-3
v_call: TRBV5-6
cdr3_nt: TGTGCCAGCAGCTTGAAAGGGACTAGCGGGAGAGATACGCAGTATTTT
cdr3_aa: CASSLKGTSGRDTQYF

clone_size: .
d_call: .
j_call: TRBJ2-7
v_call: TRBV7-9
cdr3_nt: TGTGCCAGCAGCTCCACAGAGATCTACGAGCAGTACTTC
cdr3_aa: CASSSTEIYEQYF

clone_size: .
d_call: TRBD1
j_call: TRBJ1-6
v_call: TRBV6-5
cdr3_nt: TGTGCCAGCACTAAGGGACAGGGGGAGAATTCACCCCTCCACTTT
cdr3_aa: CASTKGQGENSPLHF

clone_size: .
d_call: TRBD1
j_call: TRBJ1-5
v_call: TRBV10-3
cdr3_nt: TGTGCCATCAGTGAGTCTTTAAGGGACAGGCTTAGCAATCAGCCCCAGCATTTT
cdr3_aa: CAISESLRDRLSNQPQHF

clone_size: .
d_call: TRBD1
j_call: TRBJ2-5
v_call: TRBV29-1
cdr3_nt: TGCAGCGCCGGGACAGGGGTACAAGAGACCCAGTACTTC
cdr3_aa: CSAGTGVQETQYF

clone_size: .
d_call: TRBD2
j_call: TRBJ2-5
v_call: TRBV30
cdr3_nt: TGTGCCTGGACCGCGGGGGGTCATGAGACCCAGTACTTC
cdr3_aa: CAWTAGGHETQYF

clone_size: once
d_call: .
j_call: TRBJ2-4
v_call: TRBV11-2
cdr3_nt: TGTGCCAGCAGCTTCGGATTTCTAGCCAAAAACATTCAGTACTTC
cdr3_aa: CASSFGFLAKNIQYF

clone_size: .
d_call: .
j_call: TRBJ2-7
v_call: TRBV10-2
cdr3_nt: TGCGCCAGCAGTGATCTAAAGGTCTACGAGCAGTACTTC
cdr3_aa: CASSDLKVYEQYF

clone_size: .
d_call: .
j_call: TRBJ1-1
v_call: TRBV9
cdr3_nt: TGTGCCAGCAGCGTAGCGGCCAGCATGAACACTGAAGCTTTCTTT
cdr3_aa: CASSVAASMNTEAFF

clone_size: .
d_call: .
j_call: TRBJ1-4
v_call: TRBV27
cdr3_nt: TGTGCCAGCAGTTTAACTTTTTCCGTGGCCGCAACTAATGAAAAACTGTTTTTT
cdr3_aa: CASSLTFSVAATNEKLFF

clone_size: .
d_call: .
j_call: TRBJ1-3
v_call: TRBV6-6
cdr3_nt: TGTGCCAGCAGTGGACCTGACCAGGGCTCTGGAAACACCATATATTTT
cdr3_aa: CASSGPDQGSGNTIYF

clone_size: .
d_call: TRBD2
j_call: TRBJ2-5
v_call: TRBV5-4
cdr3_nt: TGTGCCAGCAGCTTGACGGGAGGGTTACAAGAGACCCAGTACTTC
cdr3_aa: CASSLTGGLQETQYF